This T cell receptor (beta chain) came from a study of T cell repertoires in cytomegalovirus infection. TCRdb reprocessed the reads via MiXCR and lists one record per CDR3 protein. The table has around 300,000 distinct CDR3 sequences, 9.5% seen once. The sample holds many counts of this clonotype. The CDR3 length is 13 residues. Germline loops: CDR1 SGHRS, CDR2 YFSETQ. V was pared by 4 bases and J by 5 bases, with 12 bases between. The TCR comes from a human donor in good health (CMV status not recorded). Some clones in this sample may be carry-over from other donors' samples. The sample consisted of PBMCs. The rearrangement joins TRBV5-1 to TRBJ2-5; D unclear. In nucleotides, the CDR3 is TGCGCCAGCAGCCTCATCGGGCGGGAGACCCAGTACTTC. Encoded protein: CASSLIGRETQYF. The full variable domain, completed using reference TRBV5-1 and TRBJ2-5, is KAGVTQTPRYLIKTRGQQVTLSCSPISGHRSVSWYQQTPGQGLQFLFEYFSETQRNKGNFPGRFSGRQFSNSRSEMNVSTLELGDSALYLCASSLIGRETQYFGPGTRLLVL.